What follows are 22 T cell receptor beta chains derived from one specimen sequenced in a study of blood T cell repertoires in COVID-19. Using immunoSEQ multiplex PCR, the repertoire was profiled, and TCRdb retains in-frame clones only, with some absent. The sample consists of just over 650,000 clones, more than 80% of them appearing once. Sequencing used peripheral blood. All receptors derive from a young woman with acute or convalescent COVID-19.

The rearrangement joins TRBV10-2 to TRBJ1-1, with 11 bases aligning to TRBD1. This CDR3 spans 15 amino acids. Germline V lookup: CDR1 WSHSY, CDR2 SAAADI. V lost 3 bases, J lost 4 bases, and 4 bases stayed unmatched. As DNA, the CDR3 is TGCGCCAGCAGTGACCCGGGACAGGGGGGCACTGAAGCTTTCTTT. Amino acids: CASSDPGQGGTEAFF.

The chain couples TRBV24-1 to TRBJ1-2; 8 nucleotides match TRBD1. J was trimmed by 4 bases and V by 5 bases; bases with no gene match: 2. The germline CDR1 and CDR2 sequences are KGHDR and SFDVKD. The CDR3 extends over 13 amino acids. Here the CDR3 reads CATSGGTGYGYTF. The CDR3 nucleotides read TGTGCCACCAGTGGAGGGACAGGCTATGGCTACACCTTC.

The chain carries TRBV19 and TRBJ2-1; 7 bases fit TRBD1. V was pared by 6 bases and J by 3 bases, with 8 bases of the junction left unmatched. This CDR3 has 15 residues. Germline V gene sequence: CDR1 LNHDA, CDR2 SQIVND (reference sequence). The CDR3 loop is CASSPDREIYNEQFF. The CDR3 nucleotides read TGTGCCAGTAGCCCCGACAGGGAAATCTACAATGAGCAGTTCTTC.

J is TRBJ1-2 and V is TRBV5-5, with D uncertain. The CDR3 is 9 amino acids. The V gene's germline CDR1 is SGHKS and CDR2 YYEKEE (reference sequence). V lost 8 bases to trimming and J lost 9 bases, with 8 bases between them. DNA of the CDR3: TGTGCCAGGGCCACTAGCTACACCTTC. Protein sequence: CARATSYTF.

This chain joins TRBV27 and TRBJ1-1, with 7 bases matching TRBD1. V dropped 3 bases and J dropped 8; count of bases not matched to a gene: 9. The germline gives CDR1 MNHEY, CDR2 SMNVEV (reference sequence). The CDR3 extends over 14 amino acids. This CDR3 is CASSLEGAVAEAFF. CDR3 coding DNA: TGTGCCAGCAGTTTGGAGGGGGCAGTAGCGGAAGCTTTCTTT.

The CDR3 spells CASSVKGIGSYEQYF. DNA of the CDR3: TGTGCCAGCAGCGTAAAGGGAATCGGGAGCTACGAGCAGTACTTC. This rearrangement joins TRBV9 to TRBJ2-7; tentative D call: TRBD2 (6 bases). Trimming took 1 base from V and 3 from J, leaving 14 bases between them. CDR1 and CDR2 (germline): SGDLS, YYNGEE. This CDR3 has 15 amino acids. The variable domain in full, completed from reference TRBV9 and TRBJ2-7, reads DSGVTQTPKHLITATGQRVTLRCSPRSGDLSVYWYQQSLDQGLQFLIQYYNGEERAKGNILERFSAQQFPDLHSELNLSSLELGDSALYFCASSVKGIGSYEQYFGPGTRLTVT.

The J gene is TRBJ2-7, the V gene TRBV6-5, with 8 bases identical to TRBD2. This CDR3 is built from 13 residues. Germline trimming cut 7 bases from V and 3 bases from J; bases unmatched to any gene: 5. CDR1 MNHEY and CDR2 SVGAGI come from the germline V gene. In DNA form, the CDR3 reads TGTGCCAGCACGGCGGGGGGCCTCTACGAGCAGTACTTC. This sequence encodes CASTAGGLYEQYF.

The CDR3, as DNA: TGTGCCAGCAGCTTGCGGGGGGGTTCCCTCTACGAGCAGTACTTC. It codes for CASSLRGGSLYEQYF. The chain joins TRBV5-6 to TRBJ2-7; 8 bases agree with TRBD2. V lost 1 base to trimming and J lost 3 bases; unmatched junction nucleotides: 6. CDR1 and CDR2 (germline): SGHDT, YYEEEE. This CDR3 region has 15 residues.

This clone was detected only a few times. The chain combines TRBV5-1 with TRBJ1-2; 7 nucleotides match TRBD1. The CDR3 runs to 14 residues. V lost 2 bases to trimming and J lost 4 bases; unmatched junction nucleotides: 5. Germline CDR1 and CDR2: SGHRS and YFSETQ. The CDR3 spells CASSLNRGAYGYTF. The CDR3 nucleotides read TGCGCCAGCAGCTTAAACAGGGGAGCCTATGGCTACACCTTC.

In its sample, this clone was seen once. The J gene is TRBJ1-1, the V gene TRBV30; possible D gene TRBD1, 6 bases. The CDR3 length is 14 residues. CDR1 and CDR2 from the germline V gene are GTSNPN and SVGIG (reference sequence). Trimming shortened V by 0 bases and J by 1 base, and 9 bases separated the two germline ends. CDR3 bases: TGTGCCTGGAGTGTACAGGGAAGGAACACTGAAGCTTTCTTT. This encodes CAWSVQGRNTEAFF.

On this clone: Additional DNA sequences in this sample encode the identical CDR3. The chain has TRBV9 and TRBJ1-5; 11 bases fit TRBD1. Trimming cost V 0 bases and J 7 bases; bases outside gene matches: 3. This CDR3 is built from 15 residues. CDR1 is SGDLS and CDR2 is YYNGEE in the germline V gene. DNA for the CDR3: TGTGCCAGCAGCGTAGATGGGACAGGGGGACAGCCCCAGCATTTT. Residues: CASSVDGTGGQPQHF.

The chain carries TRBV29-1 and TRBJ1-2; D call uncertain. Germline loops: CDR1 SQVTM, CDR2 ANQGSEA. The CDR3 length is 12 residues. Trimming shortened V by 4 bases and J by 7 bases, and 13 bases separated the two germline ends. DNA of the CDR3: TGCAGCGTTGCTAGTCCCCCGGGTGGCTACACCTTC. It is translated as CSVASPPGGYTF.

The V call is TRBV7-2, the J call TRBJ2-2; perhaps TRBD1 as D (5 bases). In germline, CDR1 is SGHTA, CDR2 FQGNSA. The V gene lost 5 bases and the J gene lost 4 bases, with 11 bases spanning the gap. The CDR3 is 14 residues long. CDR3 protein: CASSPWGGTGELFF. The CDR3 DNA reads as TGTGCCAGCAGCCCCTGGGGCGGCACCGGGGAGCTGTTTTTT.

The rearrangement uses TRBV2 and TRBJ1-3; 9 bases line up with TRBD1. Germline V gene sequence: CDR1 SNHLY, CDR2 FYNNEI. The CDR3 has 15 residues. V gave up 6 bases and J gave up 4 bases; unmatched junction bases: 7. CDR3: CASSEQGAMGNTIYF. Here the CDR3 DNA reads TGTGCCAGCAGCGAACAGGGGGCAATGGGAAACACCATATATTTT.

V and J are TRBV12-3 or TRBV12-4 and TRBJ2-7; a weak D match, TRBD2 (5 bases). The V and J ends lost 3 bases and 9 bases respectively, with 9 bases between them. CDR3 length equals 11 residues. In DNA form, the CDR3 reads TGTGCCAGCAGTTTTCGGGGTATGCAGTACTTC. Its translation is CASSFRGMQYF.

The V and J genes are TRBV30 and TRBJ2-4, with 7 bases identical to TRBD2. CDR3 length equals 13 residues. The trim removed 2 bases at V and 8 bases at J, leaving 6 bases unmatched. CDR1 and CDR2 from the germline V gene are GTSNPN and SVGIG (reference sequence). The CDR3 protein is CAWSLGGGDIQYF. CDR3 DNA sequence: TGTGCCTGGAGTCTGGGGGGAGGGGACATTCAGTACTTC. Combining the CDR3 with reference TRBV30 and TRBJ2-4 gives the whole variable domain SQTIHQWPATLVQPVGSPLSLECTVEGTSNPNLYWYRQAAGRGLQLLFYSVGIGQISSEVPQNLSASRPQDRQFILSSKKLLLSDSGFYLCAWSLGGGDIQYFGAGTRLSVL.

The chain recombines TRBV6-5 with TRBJ1-2; D is ambiguous. The ends were cut back, 6 bases at V and 6 bases at J, with 8 bases in the middle. The germline V gene has CDR1 MNHEY and CDR2 SVGAGI. There are 11 residues in the CDR3. The CDR3 bases are TGTGCCAGCAGGGGAGCTCATGGCTACACCTTC. Its translation is CASRGAHGYTF.

The rearrangement uses TRBV7-8 and TRBJ2-2; weak D call: TRBD2 (5 bases). V shed 8 bases and J shed 3 bases, with 13 bases lying between them. CDR1 and CDR2 from the germline V gene are SGHVS and FQNEAQ. This CDR3 is built from 14 residues. CDR3 sequence reads: CASQKTGYTGELFF. As DNA, the CDR3 is TGTGCCAGCCAGAAAACGGGGTACACCGGGGAGCTGTTTTTT.

The table lists this clone with a count of one. This chain links TRBV7-3 with TRBJ2-3; TRBD2 matches 7 bases. The length of the CDR3 is 15 residues. The V gene's germline CDR1 is SGHTA and CDR2 FQGTGA. The junction had 4 bases not matched to a gene; V was cut back by 4 bases and J by 0 bases. The chain's CDR3 is CASSSGLPSTDTQYF. The CDR3 DNA reads as TGTGCCAGCAGCTCGGGACTACCTAGCACAGATACGCAGTATTTT.

V gene TRBV6-2 or TRBV6-3 combines with J gene TRBJ2-4, with D possibly being TRBD2 (6 bases). This CDR3 is 16 amino acids long. V was cut by 2 bases and J by 0 bases, with 11 bases left in between. The germline CDR1 and CDR2 sequences are MNHEY and SVGEGT. CDR3 nucleotide sequence: TGTGCCAGCAGTTACGGCAGGGACTTAGCCAAAAACATTCAGTACTTC. It translates to CASSYGRDLAKNIQYF.

The chain employs TRBV4-1 and TRBJ2-3; maybe TRBD2 (6 bases). Germline CDR1 reads MGHRA; CDR2 reads YSYEKL. Between the trimmed V and J ends, which lost 1 base and 1 base, there was a span of 18 bases. The CDR3 totals 18 residues. CDR3 DNA: TGCGCCAGCAGCCAAGGTCCCTCCCGGCGGGGTCGCACAGATACGCAGTATTTT. Protein product: CASSQGPSRRGRTDTQYF.

V gene TRBV4-3 combines with J gene TRBJ2-7; TRBD1 aligns across 9 bases. Germline trimming cut 4 bases from V and 3 bases from J; bases unmatched to any gene: 7. In germline, CDR1 is LGHNA, CDR2 YSLEER. The CDR3 contains 15 residues. The CDR3: CASSPTGQGNYEQYF. DNA of the CDR3: TGCGCCAGCAGCCCGACGGGACAGGGTAACTACGAGCAGTACTTC.